One and the same sample provided the 2 T cell receptor beta chains below, sequenced in a study of beta chain features in type 1 diabetes. Broader study findings: Across all four CD4+ subsets, people with type 1 diabetes showed modestly shorter TCRB CDR3s.

These receptors have no known antigen. The whole isolated RNA underwent reverse transcription, so sequencing captured expressed TCRB transcripts. Measured with immunoSEQ multiplex PCR; TCRdb has only the in-frame clones, and not every one. The sample gives some 360,000 clones, around 10% of which show up once; 0.55% to 0.75% is in the top ten. Sequencing was done on a sample of central memory CD4+ T cells from blood. The receptors come from a young man with type 1 diabetes.

As for this clone: Other DNA sequences in the sample encode the same CDR3. The genes are TRBV19 and TRBJ1-5; D gene uncertain. The CDR3 is 12 residues long. V was clipped by 5 bases and J by 4 bases, with 6 bases between them. CDR1 and CDR2 from the germline V gene are LNHDA and SQIVND (reference sequence). CDR3: CASSGVNQPQHF. DNA of the CDR3: TGTGCCAGTAGTGGAGTAAATCAGCCCCAGCATTTT.

The chain combines TRBV7-9 with TRBJ2-7; 9 bases are shared with TRBD2. Trimming removed 5 bases from V and 7 bases from J; junction bases left unmatched: 15. The germline V gene has CDR1 SEHNR and CDR2 FQNEAQ (reference sequence). The CDR3 totals 16 residues. This chain's CDR3 is CASSPNPGTSHGEQYF. CDR3 coding DNA: TGTGCCAGCAGCCCTAACCCCGGGACTAGCCATGGGGAGCAGTACTTC.